Shown below are 20 T cell receptor beta chains from a single sample sequenced in a study of blood T cell repertoires in COVID-19. Some clones are missing from TCRdb's copy, which holds only in-frame ones; the method was immunoSEQ multiplex PCR. The repertoire includes around 220,000 clones, approximately 80% of them detected once, and about 20% sits in the top ten. Material for sequencing was peripheral blood. The receptors come from a man aged 25 to 45 with active or convalescent COVID-19.

The chain joins TRBV4-3 to TRBJ1-3; D remains ambiguous. The CDR3 extends over 12 amino acids. V was shortened by 1 base and J by 4 bases, with 2 bases between the two germline ends. Germline CDR1 reads LGHNA; CDR2 reads YSLEER. Here the CDR3 reads CASSQVGNTIYF. CDR3 bases: TGCGCCAGCAGCCAAGTAGGAAACACCATATATTTT.

This chain connects TRBV7-9 to TRBJ2-4, with 8 bases matching TRBD1. The CDR3 has 16 residues. The V segment lost 0 bases and the J segment 4 bases; nucleotides outside the gene matches: 5. CDR1 is SEHNR and CDR2 is FQNEAQ in the germline V gene (reference sequence). The CDR3 DNA reads TGTGCCAGCAGCTTAGCGGTCAACAGGGGGAAAAACATTCAGTACTTC. This sequence encodes CASSLAVNRGKNIQYF.

The V gene is TRBV5-1, the J gene TRBJ2-7; possible D gene TRBD1, 5 bases. Deletions cut 5 bases from V and 2 bases from J, with 11 bases between. CDR1 and CDR2 (germline): SGHRS, YFSETQ. The CDR3 covers 13 residues. CDR3 sequence: CASRGPSTYEQYF. The CDR3 nucleotides read TGCGCCAGCAGGGGGCCCTCGACCTACGAGCAGTACTTC.

This clone was recorded once. The same CDR3 also results from other DNA sequences found in this sample. V gene TRBV18 combines with J gene TRBJ2-2; no clear D gene. CDR1 KGHSH and CDR2 LQKENI come from the germline V gene. The CDR3 spans 14 residues. V lost 2 bases to trimming and J lost 5 bases, with 9 bases between them. CDR3 nucleotide sequence: TGTGCCAGCTCACCAGCAGGTTATACCGGGGAGCTGTTTTTT. The encoded protein is CASSPAGYTGELFF. The full variable domain, its missing parts supplied by reference TRBV18 and TRBJ2-2, is NAGVMQNPRHLVRRRGQEARLRCSPMKGHSHVYWYRQLPEEGLKFMVYLQKENIIDESGMPKERFSAEFPKEGPSILRIQQVVRGDSAAYFCASSPAGYTGELFFGEGSRLTVL.

The chain has TRBV6-5 and TRBJ1-3, with unresolved D. The CDR3 is 13 residues long. V dropped 7 bases and J dropped 2 bases, with 9 bases sitting between them. Germline CDR1 is MNHEY and CDR2 is SVGAGI. The CDR3 loop reads CASIERPGNTIYF. DNA for the CDR3: TGTGCCAGCATCGAGAGGCCTGGAAACACCATATATTTT.

This clone was counted between two and nine times. The rearrangement joins TRBV12-3 or TRBV12-4 to TRBJ1-2, with D perhaps matching TRBD1 (6 bases). V was shortened by 5 bases and J by 8 bases, with 12 bases between the two germline ends. The CDR3 contains 12 residues. The CDR3 DNA is TGTGCCAGCAGTGACAACAGGGACGGCTACACCTTC. Translation: CASSDNRDGYTF.

CDR3 in amino acids: CASGIETGTASGELFF. CDR3 DNA: TGTGCCAGCGGGATAGAGACCGGGACAGCATCCGGGGAGCTGTTTTTT. This rearrangement joins TRBV11-2 to TRBJ2-2, with 7 nucleotides matching TRBD1. The germline V gene encodes CDR1 SGHAT and CDR2 FQNNGV. The length of the CDR3 is 16 residues. V lost 8 bases, J lost 6 bases, and 15 bases stayed unmatched.

This chain links TRBV7-8 with TRBJ2-1, with D possibly being TRBD2 (5 bases). The CDR3 runs 15 residues. Germline V gene lookup returns CDR1 SGHVS and CDR2 FQNEAQ. V lost 5 bases, J lost 10 bases, and 21 bases lay in between. The CDR3 here is CASSRDGLSKEEQFF. Written as DNA, the CDR3 is TGTGCCAGCAGCCGAGATGGACTCTCGAAGGAGGAGCAGTTCTTC.

This chain links TRBV18 with TRBJ1-5; TRBD1 matches at 7 bases. Trimming took 3 bases from V and 3 from J; bases not matched to a gene: 8. The CDR3 spans 16 residues. Germline V lookup: CDR1 KGHSH, CDR2 LQKENI. The DNA for the CDR3 is TGTGCCAGCTCACCGACAGGGCCCCCTAACAATCAGCCCCAGCATTTT. Translated, it gives CASSPTGPPNNQPQHF. The variable domain in full, with the rest retrieved from reference TRBV18 and TRBJ1-5, is NAGVMQNPRHLVRRRGQEARLRCSPMKGHSHVYWYRQLPEEGLKFMVYLQKENIIDESGMPKERFSAEFPKEGPSILRIQQVVRGDSAAYFCASSPTGPPNNQPQHFGDGTRLSIL.

The chain links TRBV5-5 to TRBJ1-6; possible D gene TRBD1, 5 bases. Germline lookup yields CDR1 SGHKS and CDR2 YYEKEE (reference sequence). The V end was cut by 5 bases, the J end by 10 bases, with 10 bases between. The CDR3 length is 12 residues. CDR3 loop: CASSQGGSPLHF. CDR3 DNA: TGTGCCAGCAGTCAGGGAGGATCACCCCTCCACTTT.

This sequence joins TRBV5-6 and TRBJ1-2, with a possible D match to TRBD1 (6 bases). V was trimmed by 1 base and J by 5 bases, leaving 9 bases between them. Germline CDR1 SGHDT, CDR2 YYEEEE. CDR3 size: 13 residues. CDR3 amino acids: CASSLLGTYGYTF. Written as DNA, the CDR3 is TGTGCCAGCAGCTTGCTCGGGACATATGGCTACACCTTC.

The genes are TRBV11-2 and TRBJ1-2; D unresolved. Trimming cost V 0 bases and J 2 bases, with 4 bases left between them. This CDR3 contains 13 residues. Germline V gives CDR1 SGHAT, CDR2 FQNNGV. The DNA for the CDR3 is TGTGCCAGCAGCTTAGACAGAAACTATGGCTACACCTTC. This sequence encodes CASSLDRNYGYTF.

This sequence joins TRBV19 and TRBJ2-7, with D perhaps matching TRBD1 (6 bases). Per germline, CDR1 LNHDA and CDR2 SQIVND (reference sequence). This CDR3 contains 15 residues. Trimming cost V 0 bases and J 5 bases, with 14 bases left between them. This chain's CDR3 is CASSIEGNRADEQYF. The CDR3 DNA is TGTGCCAGTAGTATAGAAGGGAACAGGGCGGACGAGCAGTACTTC. The full variable domain, completed using reference TRBV19 and TRBJ2-7, is DGGITQSPKYLFRKEGQNVTLSCEQNLNHDAMYWYRQDPGQGLRLIYYSQIVNDFQKGDIAEGYSVSREKKESFPLTVTSAQKNPTAFYLCASSIEGNRADEQYFGPGTRLTVT.

A few counts support this clone. This chain uses TRBV28 with TRBJ1-5; TRBD1 matches 7 bases. The CDR3 sequence is 15 residues long. J was trimmed by 7 bases and V by 4 bases; bases with no gene match: 10. The germline V gene encodes CDR1 MDHEN and CDR2 SYDVKM. The CDR3 nucleotides read TGTGCCAGCAGTTCCCCGGCAGGGGGAGGACAGCCCCAGCATTTT. This sequence encodes CASSSPAGGGQPQHF.

The rearrangement links TRBV19 to TRBJ1-6; 7 bases match TRBD1. V was clipped by 5 bases and J by 4 bases; unmatched bases: 5. CDR3 size: 15 residues. The germline CDR1 and CDR2 sequences are LNHDA and SQIVND (reference sequence). The DNA of the CDR3 is TGTGCCAGTAGTGCTCGGGACAGTTATAATTCACCCCTCCACTTT. As protein: CASSARDSYNSPLHF.

The chain links TRBV6-2 or TRBV6-3 to TRBJ1-5; TRBD1 might be the D (5 bases). Deletions cut 4 bases from V and 1 base from J, with 8 bases between. Germline V gene data show CDR1 as MNHEY and CDR2 as SVGEGT. The CDR3 spans 14 residues. Written as DNA, the CDR3 is TGTGCCAGCAGTTGGGGGGGAAGCAATCAGCCCCAGCATTTT. Its translation: CASSWGGSNQPQHF.

This clone appeared once. J is TRBJ2-7 and V is TRBV28; TRBD1 aligns across 7 bases. Germline-derived CDR1 and CDR2 are MDHEN and SYDVKM. The CDR3 is 14 amino acids. The trim removed 5 bases at V and 4 bases at J, leaving 8 bases unmatched. CDR3 coding DNA: TGTGCCAGCAGTCCCCCAGGGGGTCATTACGAGCAGTACTTC. Its protein product is CASSPPGGHYEQYF.

Concerning this clone itself: At one of its ends the junction is not consistent with the germline gene, which may arise from a read error. The rearrangement joins TRBV4-1 to TRBJ2-5; D may be TRBD1 (6 bases). The CDR3 spans 13 residues. The germline gives CDR1 MGHRA, CDR2 YSYEKL. The CDR3 reads CASSQVGQEAQYF. CDR3 coding DNA: TGCGCCAGCAGCCAAGTGGGACAAGAGGCCCAGTACTTC.

This clone has a handful of counts. The rearrangement joins TRBV29-1 to TRBJ2-1; 11 bases are shared with TRBD2. CDR1 SQVTM and CDR2 ANQGSEA come from the germline V gene. J gave up 4 bases and V 0 bases, and 8 bases lay outside the gene matches. The CDR3 covers 17 residues. The CDR3 is CSVEDLRTSGHYNEQFF. DNA of the CDR3: TGCAGCGTTGAAGATCTCCGGACTAGCGGGCATTACAATGAGCAGTTCTTC.

This clone was counted once. The chain is built from TRBV9 and TRBJ2-3; no clear D gene. With 3 bases removed from V and 2 bases from J, the gap between germline ends came to 13 bases. Per germline, CDR1 SGDLS and CDR2 YYNGEE. The length of the CDR3 is 15 residues. CDR3 bases: TGTGCCAGCAGCGACTGGAGTTCACCCACAGATACGCAGTATTTT. As protein: CASSDWSSPTDTQYF.